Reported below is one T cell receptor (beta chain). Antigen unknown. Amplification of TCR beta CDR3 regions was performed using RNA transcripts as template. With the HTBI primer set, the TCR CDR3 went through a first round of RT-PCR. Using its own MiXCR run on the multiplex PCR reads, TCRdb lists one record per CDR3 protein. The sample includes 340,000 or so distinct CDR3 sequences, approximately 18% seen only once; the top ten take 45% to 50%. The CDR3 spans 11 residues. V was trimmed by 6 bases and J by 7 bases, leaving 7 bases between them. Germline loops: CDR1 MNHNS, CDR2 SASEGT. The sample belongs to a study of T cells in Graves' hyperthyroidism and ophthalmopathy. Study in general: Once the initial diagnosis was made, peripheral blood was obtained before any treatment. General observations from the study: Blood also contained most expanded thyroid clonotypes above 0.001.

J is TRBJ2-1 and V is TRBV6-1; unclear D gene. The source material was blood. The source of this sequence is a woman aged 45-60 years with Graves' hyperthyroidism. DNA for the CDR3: TGTGCCAGCAGCCAAAGTAATGAGCAGTTCTTC. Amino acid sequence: CASSQSNEQFF.